This TCR beta chain was recovered during a study of blood T cell repertoires in COVID-19. The Seattle patients joined while their infection was active and were tracked longitudinally afterward. This CDR3 spans 16 amino acids. Germline CDR1 and CDR2: SEHNR and FQNEAQ (reference sequence). Between the trimmed V and J ends, which lost 5 bases and 2 bases, there was a span of 18 bases. Repertoires were generated with immunoSEQ multiplex PCR, while TCRdb's copy carries only in-frame clones and drops some. The table lists 150,000 to 200,000 clones, roughly 79% of them singletons, with 9.5% to 15% in the top ten.

This TCR was recovered from a woman over 75 with COVID-19, enrolled during active disease. The chain combines TRBV7-9 with TRBJ1-1; weak D call: TRBD1 (6 bases). The sequenced material came from peripheral blood. Written as DNA, the CDR3 is TGTGCCAGCAGCACCCGACTCAAGGGGGAAAACACTGAAGCTTTCTTT. It is translated as CASSTRLKGENTEAFF.